The 2 T cell receptor beta chains listed next were all sequenced from one sample in a study of blood T cell repertoires in COVID-19. Assay: immunoSEQ multiplex PCR; the TCRdb copy retains only in-frame clones and omits some. In the table there are about 530,000 clones, about 89% of which are singletons. The sequenced sample was peripheral blood. Receptor source: a woman aged 45-59 years with COVID-19, enrolled during active disease.

This chain links TRBV7-3 with TRBJ1-5, with TRBD1 matching over 7 bases. Germline V gene data show CDR1 as SGHTA and CDR2 as FQGTGA. The CDR3 is made up of 19 amino acids. The V and J ends lost 5 bases and 4 bases, in that order; junction bases with no gene match: 20. The DNA for the CDR3 is TGTGCCAGCAGCCTCCCTCCACAGGGGATGCGGGTTTATAATCAGCCCCAGCATTTT. It yields the protein CASSLPPQGMRVYNQPQHF. The variable domain in full, completed from reference TRBV7-3 and TRBJ1-5, reads GAGVSQTPSNKVTEKGKYVELRCDPISGHTALYWYRQSLGQGPEFLIYFQGTGAADDSGLPNDRFFAVRPEGSVSTLKIQRTERGDSAVYLCASSLPPQGMRVYNQPQHFGDGTRLSIL.

The rearrangement uses TRBV5-4 and TRBJ1-3; possibly TRBD1 for D (6 bases). This CDR3 spans 16 amino acids. Germline V gene sequence: CDR1 SGHNT, CDR2 YYREEE (reference sequence). Between the trimmed V and J ends, which lost 0 bases and 5 bases, there was a span of 15 bases. CDR3 protein: CASSLERGGIRNTIYF. The CDR3 region has the DNA TGTGCCAGCAGCTTGGAGAGAGGGGGAATCCGAAACACCATATATTTT.